This T cell receptor beta chain is drawn from a study of blood T cell repertoires in COVID-19. Study at large: Sample material is recorded as cDNA or gDNA derived from T cells, B-cell-depleted T cells, or PBMCs.

The V end lost 5 bases, the J end lost 2 bases, and 13 bases lay between the germline ends. This CDR3 has 15 amino acids. Looked up from germline, CDR1 is PRHDT and CDR2 is FYEKMQ (reference sequence). Self-reported history from a screening survey and questionnaire set each donor's cohort. Some clones are missing from TCRdb's copy, which holds only in-frame ones; the method was immunoSEQ multiplex PCR. The sample holds roughly 260,000 clones, about 89% seen once. The sequencing input was PBMCs or T cells enriched from blood (not recorded which). This receptor was obtained from a human donor in a cohort exposed to, infected with or recovered from COVID-19 (not recorded which). The donor label of this sample is uncertain. The V and J genes are TRBV13 and TRBJ1-3; possibly TRBD1 for D (6 bases). This CDR3 is CASSPQGLAGNTIYF. CDR3 in DNA: TGTGCCAGCAGCCCACAGGGACTAGCTGGAAACACCATATATTTT.